The source of this T cell receptor beta chain is a study of regulatory T cells in long-lasting Graves disease. Findings and caveats of the study: Favoring TRBV28, TRBJ1-2 and TRBJ2-5 was a feature seen in persistent disease.

This clonotype was recorded at least ten times. The target antigen is unknown. V was clipped by 1 base and J by 1 base, with 10 bases between them. Germline CDR1 and CDR2: SGHNT and YENEEA. This CDR3 comprises 15 residues. Noted time point: newly diagnosed GD, antithyroid drugs for less than 3 months. With RNA extracted from PBMCs as input, the TCR library was made. As a group, patients came from one endocrinology department in Xi'an, China. For TCR beta, libraries came from iRepertoire HTBI primers and Arm-PCR of CDR3 regions. One entry per CDR3 protein, called by TCRdb with MiXCR from the multiplex PCR reads. The sample records about half a million distinct CDR3 sequences, more than 10% being singletons. Another study also made use of these data, one on T cells in Graves' hyperthyroidism and ophthalmopathy. Per that paper: With the HTBI primer set, the TCR CDR3 went through a first round of RT-PCR.

The origin of this receptor is a woman in her twenties or thirties with Graves disease. This chain uses TRBV11-3 with TRBJ1-1; maybe TRBD1 (5 bases). The source was peripheral blood mononuclear cells (PBMCs), collected at new diagnosis, from a patient treated with antithyroid drugs. CDR3 bases: TGTGCCAGCAGCTTAGGAGGAGGGGCGAACACTGAAGCTTTCTTT. Its protein product is CASSLGGGANTEAFF.